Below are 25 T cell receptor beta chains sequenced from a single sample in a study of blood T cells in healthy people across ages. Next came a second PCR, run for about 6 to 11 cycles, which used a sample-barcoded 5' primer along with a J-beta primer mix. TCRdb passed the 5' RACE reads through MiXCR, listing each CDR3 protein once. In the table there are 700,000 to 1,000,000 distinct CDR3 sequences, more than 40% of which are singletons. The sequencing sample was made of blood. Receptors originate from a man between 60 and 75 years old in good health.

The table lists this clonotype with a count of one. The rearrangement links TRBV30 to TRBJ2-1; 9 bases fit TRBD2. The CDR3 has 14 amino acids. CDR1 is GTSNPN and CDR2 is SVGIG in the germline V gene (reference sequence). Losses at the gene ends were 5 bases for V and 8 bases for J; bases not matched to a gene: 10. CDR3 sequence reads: CAWAQGIAGDEQFF. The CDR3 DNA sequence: TGTGCCTGGGCCCAGGGAATAGCGGGAGATGAGCAGTTCTTC.

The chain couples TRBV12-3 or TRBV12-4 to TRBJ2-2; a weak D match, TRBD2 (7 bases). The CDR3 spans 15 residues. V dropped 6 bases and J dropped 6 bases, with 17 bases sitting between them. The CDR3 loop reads CASRAGAIASGELFF. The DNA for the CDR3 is TGTGCCAGCAGGGCGGGGGCCATAGCCTCCGGGGAGCTGTTTTTT.

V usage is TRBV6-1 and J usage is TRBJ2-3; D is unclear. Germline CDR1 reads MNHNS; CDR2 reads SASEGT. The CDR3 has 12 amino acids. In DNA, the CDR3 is TGTGCTCTTAGGACGAGTGGGGATACGCAGTATTTT. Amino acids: CALRTSGDTQYF.

The chain's CDR3 is CASSQDPKEIAAFF. The CDR3 nucleotides are TGTGCCAGCAGCCAAGATCCGAAAGAGATAGCAGCTTTCTTT. This chain connects TRBV3-1 to TRBJ1-1; no clear D. CDR1 and CDR2 (germline): LGHDT, YNNKEL (reference sequence). The CDR3 has 14 amino acids. The ends were cut back, 0 bases at V and 10 bases at J, with 15 bases in the middle.

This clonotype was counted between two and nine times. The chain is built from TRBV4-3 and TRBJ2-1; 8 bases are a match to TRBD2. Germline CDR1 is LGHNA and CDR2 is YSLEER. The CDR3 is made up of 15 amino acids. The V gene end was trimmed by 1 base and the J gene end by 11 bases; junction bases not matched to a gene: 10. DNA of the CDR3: TGCGCCAGCAGCCAAGTCGGGGGGGGGCCGATTAAGCAGTTCTTC. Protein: CASSQVGGGPIKQFF.

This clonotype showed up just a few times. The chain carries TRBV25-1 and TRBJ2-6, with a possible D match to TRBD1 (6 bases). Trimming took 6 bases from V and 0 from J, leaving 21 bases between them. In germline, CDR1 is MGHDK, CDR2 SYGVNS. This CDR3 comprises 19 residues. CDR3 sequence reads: CASSQKQGPSLSGANVLTF. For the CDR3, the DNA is TGTGCCAGCAGCCAAAAACAGGGTCCCTCTCTCTCTGGGGCCAACGTCCTGACTTTC.

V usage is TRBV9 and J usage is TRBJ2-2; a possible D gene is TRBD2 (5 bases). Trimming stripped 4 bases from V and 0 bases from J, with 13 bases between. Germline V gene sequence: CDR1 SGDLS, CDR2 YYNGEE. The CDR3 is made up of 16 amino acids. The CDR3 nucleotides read TGTGCCAGCAGCCCGAGGGCTCAGACGAACACCGGGGAGCTGTTTTTT. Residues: CASSPRAQTNTGELFF.

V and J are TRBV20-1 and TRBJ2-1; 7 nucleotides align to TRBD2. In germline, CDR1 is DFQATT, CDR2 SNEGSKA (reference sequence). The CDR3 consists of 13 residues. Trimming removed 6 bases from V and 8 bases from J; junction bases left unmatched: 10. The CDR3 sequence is CSACRTSSYEQFF. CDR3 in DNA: TGCAGTGCGTGTAGGACTAGTAGCTATGAGCAGTTCTTC.

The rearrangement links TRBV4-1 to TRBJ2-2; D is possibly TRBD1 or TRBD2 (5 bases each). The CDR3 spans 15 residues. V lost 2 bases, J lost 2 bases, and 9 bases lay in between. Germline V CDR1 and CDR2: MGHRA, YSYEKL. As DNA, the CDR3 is TGCGCCAGCAGCCAAAGGGACCTCAACACCGGGGAGCTGTTTTTT. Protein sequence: CASSQRDLNTGELFF.

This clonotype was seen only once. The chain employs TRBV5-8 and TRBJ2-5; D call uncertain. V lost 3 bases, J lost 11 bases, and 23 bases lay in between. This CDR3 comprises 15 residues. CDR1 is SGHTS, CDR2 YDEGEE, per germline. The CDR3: CASSYRPRNKDEQYF. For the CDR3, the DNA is TGTGCCAGCAGCTACCGACCTAGGAACAAGGATGAGCAGTACTTC.

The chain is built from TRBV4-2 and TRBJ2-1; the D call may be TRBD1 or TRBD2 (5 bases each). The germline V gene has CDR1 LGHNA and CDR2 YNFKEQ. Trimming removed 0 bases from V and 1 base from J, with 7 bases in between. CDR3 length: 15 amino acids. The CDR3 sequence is CASSQDWGSYNEQFF. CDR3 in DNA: TGTGCCAGCAGCCAAGATTGGGGGTCCTACAATGAGCAGTTCTTC.

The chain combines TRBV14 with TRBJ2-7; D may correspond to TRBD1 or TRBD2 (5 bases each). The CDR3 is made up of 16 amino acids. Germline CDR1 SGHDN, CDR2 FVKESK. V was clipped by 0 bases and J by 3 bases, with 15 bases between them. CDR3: CASSQEGVLPLYEQYF. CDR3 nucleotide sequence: TGTGCCAGCAGCCAAGAGGGGGTTCTACCCCTCTACGAGCAGTACTTC.

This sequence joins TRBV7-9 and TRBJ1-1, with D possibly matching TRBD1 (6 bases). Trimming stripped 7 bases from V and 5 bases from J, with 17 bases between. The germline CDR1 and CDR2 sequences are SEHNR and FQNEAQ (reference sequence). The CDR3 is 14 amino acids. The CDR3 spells CASKVPGEGTEAFF. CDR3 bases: TGTGCCAGCAAGGTCCCAGGGGAGGGGACTGAAGCTTTCTTT.

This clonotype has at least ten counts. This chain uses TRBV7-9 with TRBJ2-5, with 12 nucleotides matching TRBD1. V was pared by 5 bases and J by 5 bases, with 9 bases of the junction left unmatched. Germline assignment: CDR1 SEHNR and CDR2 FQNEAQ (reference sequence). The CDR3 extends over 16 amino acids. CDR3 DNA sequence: TGTGCCAGCAGCATAGGGACAGGGGGCCCTCTTGAGACCCAGTACTTC. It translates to CASSIGTGGPLETQYF. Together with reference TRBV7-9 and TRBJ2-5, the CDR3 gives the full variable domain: DTGVSQNPRHKITKRGQNVTFRCDPISEHNRLYWYRQTLGQGPEFLTYFQNEAQLEKSRLLSDRFSAERPKGSFSTLEIQRTEQGDSAMYLCASSIGTGGPLETQYFGPGTRLLVL.

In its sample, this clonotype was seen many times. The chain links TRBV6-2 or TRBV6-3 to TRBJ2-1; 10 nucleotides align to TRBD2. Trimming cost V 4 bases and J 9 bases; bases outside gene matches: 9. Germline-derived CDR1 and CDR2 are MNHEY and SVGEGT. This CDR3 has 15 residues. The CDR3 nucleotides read TGTGCCAGCAGTTGGGCAGCGGGGGGGCCGAGTGAGCAGTTCTTC. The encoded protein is CASSWAAGGPSEQFF.

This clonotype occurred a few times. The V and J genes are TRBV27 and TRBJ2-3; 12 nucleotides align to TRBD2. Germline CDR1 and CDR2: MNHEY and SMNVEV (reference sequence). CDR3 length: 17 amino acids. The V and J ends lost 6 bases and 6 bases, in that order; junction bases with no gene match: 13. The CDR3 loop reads CASRPTRASGGADTQYF. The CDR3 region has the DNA TGTGCCAGCAGGCCCACACGGGCTAGCGGGGGGGCCGATACGCAGTATTTT.

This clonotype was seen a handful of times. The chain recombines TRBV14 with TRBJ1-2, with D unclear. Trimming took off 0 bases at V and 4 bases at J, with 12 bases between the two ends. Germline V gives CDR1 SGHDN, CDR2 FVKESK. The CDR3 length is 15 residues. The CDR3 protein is CASSQDSNRIYGYTF. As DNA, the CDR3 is TGTGCCAGCAGCCAAGATTCAAACAGAATCTATGGCTACACCTTC.

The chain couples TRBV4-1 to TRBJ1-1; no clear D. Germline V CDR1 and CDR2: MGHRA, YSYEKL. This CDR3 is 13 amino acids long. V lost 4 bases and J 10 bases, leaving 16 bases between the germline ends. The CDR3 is CASSLEVAGGAFF. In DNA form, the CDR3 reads TGCGCCAGCAGCCTCGAGGTAGCTGGCGGAGCTTTCTTT.

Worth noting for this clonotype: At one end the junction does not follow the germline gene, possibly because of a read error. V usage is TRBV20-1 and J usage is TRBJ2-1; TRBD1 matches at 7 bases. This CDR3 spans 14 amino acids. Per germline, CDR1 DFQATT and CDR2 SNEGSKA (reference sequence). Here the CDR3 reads CSAETGIPYNGQFF. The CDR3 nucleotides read TGCAGTGCGGAGACAGGGATCCCCTACAATGGGCAGTTCTTC.

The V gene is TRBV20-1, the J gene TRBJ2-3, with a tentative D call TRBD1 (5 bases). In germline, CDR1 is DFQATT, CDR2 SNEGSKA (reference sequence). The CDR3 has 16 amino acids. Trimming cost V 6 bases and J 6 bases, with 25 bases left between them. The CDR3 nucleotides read TGCAGTGCCACAGGTCTCGAGGCCCACGCTTCGGATACGCAGTATTTT. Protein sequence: CSATGLEAHASDTQYF.

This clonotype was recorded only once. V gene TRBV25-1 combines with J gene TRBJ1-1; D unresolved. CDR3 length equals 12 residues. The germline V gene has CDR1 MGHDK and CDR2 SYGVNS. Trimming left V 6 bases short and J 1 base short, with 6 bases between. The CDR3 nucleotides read TGTGCCAGCAGGCACCCGAACACTGAAGCTTTCTTT. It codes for CASRHPNTEAFF.

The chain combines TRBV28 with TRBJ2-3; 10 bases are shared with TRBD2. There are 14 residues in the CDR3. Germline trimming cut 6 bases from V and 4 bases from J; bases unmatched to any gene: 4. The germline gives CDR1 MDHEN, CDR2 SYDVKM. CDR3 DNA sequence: TGTGCCAGCAGGCCTAGCGGGAGTTCAGATACGCAGTATTTT. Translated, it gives CASRPSGSSDTQYF.

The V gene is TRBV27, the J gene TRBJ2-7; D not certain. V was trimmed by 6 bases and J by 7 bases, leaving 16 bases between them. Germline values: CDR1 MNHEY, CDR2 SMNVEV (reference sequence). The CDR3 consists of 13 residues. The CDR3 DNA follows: TGTGCCAGCAGCCGCGTAGGCCTCGGTGAGCAGTACTTC. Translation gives CASSRVGLGEQYF.

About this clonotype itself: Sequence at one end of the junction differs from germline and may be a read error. The CDR3 sequence: CAGSSWLRRDRNQETQYF. CDR3 DNA: TGTGCCGGCAGCTCGTGGCTGAGGCGGGACAGGAACCAAGAGACCCAGTACTTC. The rearrangement uses TRBV7-9 and TRBJ2-5, with 8 bases matching TRBD1. The length of the CDR3 is 18 residues. Germline V gene sequence: CDR1 SEHNR, CDR2 FQNEAQ (reference sequence).

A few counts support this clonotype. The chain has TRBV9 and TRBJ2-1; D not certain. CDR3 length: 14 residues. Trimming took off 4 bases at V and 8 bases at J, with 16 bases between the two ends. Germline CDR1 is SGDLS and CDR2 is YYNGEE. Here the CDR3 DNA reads TGTGCCAGCAGCCCACGGGCCCAGATGGATGAGCAGTTCTTC. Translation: CASSPRAQMDEQFF. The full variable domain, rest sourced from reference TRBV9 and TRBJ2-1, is DSGVTQTPKHLITATGQRVTLRCSPRSGDLSVYWYQQSLDQGLQFLIQYYNGEERAKGNILERFSAQQFPDLHSELNLSSLELGDSALYFCASSPRAQMDEQFFGPGTRLTVL.